These T cell receptor beta chains were read from a single sample in a study of cytomegalovirus exposure and HLA in healthy donors. Sequencing used immunoSEQ multiplex PCR; TCRdb keeps in-frame clones, though not all of them. The sample contains 150,000 to 200,000 clones, about four fifths of which appear only once. The sequenced material came from PBMCs. The origin of the receptors is a woman in her thirties in good health and CMV-seronegative. The CDR3 runs from the conserved cysteine through the conserved F or W. Fields, in order: J gene, D gene, clone size, V gene, CDR3 DNA, CDR3 protein. The D gene is left open where the match is weak. Part of the rows lack a size; the others show once, few, many or a class for expanded clones.

j_call: TRBJ1-1
d_call: NA
clone_size: NA
v_call: TRBV20-1
cdr3_nt: TGCAGTGTAGGGGACACTGAAGCTTTCTTT
cdr3_aa: CSVGDTEAFF

j_call: TRBJ1-1
d_call: NA
clone_size: NA
v_call: TRBV12-5
cdr3_nt: TGTGCTAGTGGGCGGGACGGGACGGGCACTGAAGCTTTCTTT
cdr3_aa: CASGRDGTGTEAFF

j_call: TRBJ2-7
d_call: TRBD2
clone_size: once
v_call: TRBV2
cdr3_nt: TGTGCCAGCAGGCGGGGGATCTACGAGCAGTACTTC
cdr3_aa: CASRRGIYEQYF

j_call: TRBJ1-5
d_call: TRBD1
clone_size: few
v_call: TRBV27
cdr3_nt: TGTGCCAGCAGTTCCGGGACAGATAGCAATCAGCCCCAGCATTTT
cdr3_aa: CASSSGTDSNQPQHF

j_call: TRBJ1-5
d_call: NA
clone_size: NA
v_call: TRBV10-3
cdr3_nt: TGTGCCATCAGCGCTCAACAGGGACGGAGCAATCAGCCCCAGCATTTT
cdr3_aa: CAISAQQGRSNQPQHF

j_call: TRBJ2-5
d_call: NA
clone_size: NA
v_call: TRBV5-1
cdr3_nt: TGCGCCAGCGGGGAGGGGACAACCCAAGAGACCCAGTACTTC
cdr3_aa: CASGEGTTQETQYF

j_call: TRBJ2-3
d_call: TRBD2
clone_size: NA
v_call: TRBV7-2
cdr3_nt: TGTGCCAGCAGCTTAGAAGCGGGGGGTACCGCGCAGTATTTT
cdr3_aa: CASSLEAGGTAQYF

j_call: TRBJ2-7
d_call: TRBD2
clone_size: NA
v_call: TRBV30
cdr3_nt: TGTGCCTGGGGAGGGACTAGCGGGGGTATTGAGCAGTACTTC
cdr3_aa: CAWGGTSGGIEQYF

j_call: TRBJ1-6
d_call: NA
clone_size: NA
v_call: TRBV5-5
cdr3_nt: TGTGCCAGCAGCTTTGAGGGGACACAAGCTTATAATTCACCCCTCCACTTT
cdr3_aa: CASSFEGTQAYNSPLHF

j_call: TRBJ2-1
d_call: NA
clone_size: NA
v_call: TRBV5-4
cdr3_nt: TGTGCCAGCAGCTTGGCGGGAAGAGGTAATGAGCAGTTCTTC
cdr3_aa: CASSLAGRGNEQFF

j_call: TRBJ2-3
d_call: NA
clone_size: NA
v_call: TRBV30
cdr3_nt: TGTGCCTGGGGCCTCCGTACAGGGAAAGGCACAGATACGCAGTATTTT
cdr3_aa: CAWGLRTGKGTDTQYF

j_call: TRBJ1-5
d_call: NA
clone_size: NA
v_call: TRBV18
cdr3_nt: TGTGCCAGCTCCCGGTCGGGACAGCCCCAGCATTTT
cdr3_aa: CASSRSGQPQHF

j_call: TRBJ1-5
d_call: TRBD1
clone_size: NA
v_call: TRBV7-2
cdr3_nt: TGTGCCAGCAGACAAGGCCCCGGGACAGGCCCATATTTT
cdr3_aa: CASRQGPGTGPYF

j_call: TRBJ1-1
d_call: TRBD1
clone_size: NA
v_call: TRBV25-1
cdr3_nt: TGTGCCAGCAGTGCCGGGACAGGGGGCTGGCGAACTGAAGCTTTCTTT
cdr3_aa: CASSAGTGGWRTEAFF

j_call: TRBJ1-1
d_call: TRBD1
clone_size: NA
v_call: TRBV2
cdr3_nt: TGTGCCAGCATAGTGGACAGGTTTGACACTGAAGCTTTCTTT
cdr3_aa: CASIVDRFDTEAFF

j_call: TRBJ2-7
d_call: NA
clone_size: NA
v_call: TRBV7-2
cdr3_nt: TGTGCCAGCAGCTCCCCGGTCCTCGATGTTGAGCAGTACTTC
cdr3_aa: CASSSPVLDVEQYF

j_call: TRBJ2-7
d_call: TRBD2
clone_size: NA
v_call: TRBV19
cdr3_nt: TGTGCCAGTAGCTCTACTAGCGTATCCTCCTACGAGCAGTACTTC
cdr3_aa: CASSSTSVSSYEQYF

j_call: TRBJ2-7
d_call: NA
clone_size: NA
v_call: TRBV10-3
cdr3_nt: TGTGCCACACGGACAGCCGTCGGGGCTGAGCAGTACTTC
cdr3_aa: CATRTAVGAEQYF

j_call: TRBJ1-1
d_call: NA
clone_size: NA
v_call: TRBV7-8
cdr3_nt: TGTGCCAGCACCAGCGCCCCCCTAGGGGGCACTGAAGCTTTCTTT
cdr3_aa: CASTSAPLGGTEAFF

j_call: TRBJ2-3
d_call: NA
clone_size: NA
v_call: TRBV10-3
cdr3_nt: TGTGCCATCAGGCACCCGACTTCCACAGATACGCAGTATTTT
cdr3_aa: CAIRHPTSTDTQYF

j_call: TRBJ1-1
d_call: NA
clone_size: few
v_call: TRBV5-1
cdr3_nt: TGCGCCAGCAGCTTGGGCGGGGCGCGAGGCACTGAAGCTTTCTTT
cdr3_aa: CASSLGGARGTEAFF

j_call: TRBJ2-7
d_call: NA
clone_size: NA
v_call: TRBV7-2
cdr3_nt: TGTGCCAGCAGCTTATTGGGTAAGGGGATTCCGTCCGAGCAGTACTTC
cdr3_aa: CASSLLGKGIPSEQYF

j_call: TRBJ1-1
d_call: NA
clone_size: NA
v_call: TRBV6-5
cdr3_nt: TGTGCCAGCAGTTACGCGGGGAACACTGAAGCTTTCTTT
cdr3_aa: CASSYAGNTEAFF

j_call: TRBJ1-2
d_call: TRBD1
clone_size: NA
v_call: TRBV19
cdr3_nt: TGTGCCAGTAGTATGGAGGGGGCAGGGAATCGTCCCTATGGCTACACCTTC
cdr3_aa: CASSMEGAGNRPYGYTF

j_call: TRBJ1-1
d_call: NA
clone_size: NA
v_call: TRBV4-3
cdr3_nt: TGCGCCAGCAGCCAAGATGTGACGGAGGGGCTAGCTTTCTTT
cdr3_aa: CASSQDVTEGLAFF

j_call: TRBJ1-1
d_call: NA
clone_size: NA
v_call: TRBV27
cdr3_nt: TGTGCCAGCAGTTTAATTACGCGGGGGAACACTGAAGCTTTCTTT
cdr3_aa: CASSLITRGNTEAFF

j_call: TRBJ1-6
d_call: TRBD1
clone_size: NA
v_call: TRBV7-9
cdr3_nt: TGTGCCAGCAGCGTCCCGGGACAGGGAAGGACTTCACCCCTCCACTTT
cdr3_aa: CASSVPGQGRTSPLHF

j_call: TRBJ1-6
d_call: TRBD1
clone_size: NA
v_call: TRBV4-3
cdr3_nt: TGCGCCAGCAGCCAACGGTGGTCAGGGGGTCCTAATTCACCCCTCCACTTT
cdr3_aa: CASSQRWSGGPNSPLHF

j_call: TRBJ1-2
d_call: NA
clone_size: NA
v_call: TRBV7-6
cdr3_nt: TGTGCCAGCAGCTTCATGCCCCTCGACAGTCCTCAGATCTATGGCTACACCTTC
cdr3_aa: CASSFMPLDSPQIYGYTF

j_call: TRBJ2-4
d_call: NA
clone_size: NA
v_call: TRBV15
cdr3_nt: TGTGCCACCAGCAGAGTAAGAGGCGGTCCCAAAAACATTCAGTACTTC
cdr3_aa: CATSRVRGGPKNIQYF

j_call: TRBJ2-7
d_call: NA
clone_size: NA
v_call: TRBV12-1
cdr3_nt: TGTGCCAGCAGCTTCACAGGGCATTCCTACGAGCAGTACTTC
cdr3_aa: CASSFTGHSYEQYF